Listed below are T cell receptor beta chains from one sample, sequenced in a study of blood T cells in healthy people across ages. TCRdb re-called the 5' RACE reads through MiXCR, storing one row per CDR3 protein. The profile shows about 290,000 distinct CDR3 sequences, 27% of them singletons. Sequences were obtained from blood. The receptors stem from a woman in her 70s in good health. The CDR3 runs from the conserved cysteine through the conserved F or W. A D gene is named only where the DNA matches it firmly. Size is stated for part of the rows, as once, few or many counts, or as a class when the clone is expanded.

V: TRBV28; size: .; D: TRBD1; J: TRBJ1-2; CDR3: CASSLQRQGMGGYTF; DNA: TGTGCCAGCAGTTTGCAAAGACAGGGAATGGGAGGCTACACCTTC
V: TRBV18; size: .; D: .; J: TRBJ2-5; CDR3: CASFGGREETQYF; DNA: TGTGCCAGCTTCGGGGGCAGGGAAGAGACCCAGTACTTC
V: TRBV10-3; size: .; D: .; J: TRBJ2-5; CDR3: CAIGAQGDGGMFF; DNA: TGTGCCATTGGGGCGCAGGGCGACGGTGGTATGTTCTTC
V: TRBV24-1; size: .; D: TRBD2; J: TRBJ2-3; CDR3: CATSDPGLAEATDTQYF; DNA: TGTGCCACCAGTGATCCCGGACTAGCGGAGGCCACAGATACGCAGTATTTT
V: TRBV7-2; size: .; D: .; J: TRBJ1-1; CDR3: CASSLLTPGTEAFF; DNA: TGTGCCAGCAGCCTACTTACACCGGGCACTGAAGCTTTCTTT
V: TRBV6-6; size: few; D: TRBD2; J: TRBJ2-7; CDR3: CASKKREGPYEQYF; DNA: TGTGCCAGCAAGAAGCGGGAGGGACCCTACGAGCAGTACTTC
V: TRBV6-2/TRBV6-3; size: few; D: .; J: TRBJ2-1; CDR3: CASSYGSHSYNEQFF; DNA: TGTGCCAGCAGTTACGGTTCTCATTCCTACAATGAGCAGTTCTTC
V: TRBV4-1; size: .; D: TRBD2; J: TRBJ2-5; CDR3: CASSQENGGGETQYF; DNA: TGCGCCAGCAGCCAAGAGAACGGGGGGGGCGAGACCCAGTACTTC
V: TRBV6-2/TRBV6-3; size: .; D: TRBD2; J: TRBJ2-5; CDR3: CASSKPGLAGSRETQYF; DNA: TGCGCCAGCAGTAAACCGGGACTAGCGGGATCGCGAGAGACCCAGTACTTC
V: TRBV28; size: few; D: .; J: TRBJ1-4; CDR3: CATGGQGPLGEKLFF; DNA: TGTGCCACCGGGGGCCAAGGGCCCCTAGGTGAAAAACTGTTTTTT
V: TRBV5-1; size: .; D: .; J: TRBJ1-4; CDR3: CASSSGDPEKLFF; DNA: TGCGCCAGCAGCTCGGGGGACCCCGAAAAACTGTTTTTT
V: TRBV20-1; size: .; D: TRBD2; J: TRBJ2-7; CDR3: CSATSSGRTYEQYF; DNA: TGCAGTGCTACCTCTAGCGGGAGGACCTACGAGCAGTACTTC
V: TRBV20-1; size: .; D: .; J: TRBJ1-5; CDR3: CSAPNLGVNQPQHF; DNA: TGCAGTGCGCCAAACTTGGGGGTCAATCAGCCCCAGCATTTT
V: TRBV28; size: .; D: TRBD2; J: TRBJ2-2; CDR3: CASSGGGTGELFF; DNA: TGTGCCAGCAGTGGGGGGGGTACCGGGGAGCTGTTTTTT
V: TRBV28; size: .; D: .; J: TRBJ1-5; CDR3: CASGVQNQPQHF; DNA: TGTGCCAGCGGGGTACAGAATCAGCCCCAGCATTTT
V: TRBV3-1; size: once; D: .; J: TRBJ2-1; CDR3: CASSHPGAEQFF; DNA: TGTGCCAGCAGCCACCCCGGGGCGGAGCAGTTCTTC
V: TRBV9; size: few; D: .; J: TRBJ1-2; CDR3: CASSPRQAYGYTF; DNA: TGTGCCAGCAGCCCTAGACAGGCATATGGCTACACCTTC
V: TRBV29-1; size: .; D: .; J: TRBJ2-5; CDR3: CSVRSGNQETQYF; DNA: TGCAGCGTTCGATCAGGGAACCAAGAGACCCAGTACTTC
V: TRBV2; size: .; D: .; J: TRBJ1-5; CDR3: CASSWEIDGNQPQHF; DNA: TGTGCCAGCAGCTGGGAGATTGATGGCAATCAGCCCCAGCATTTT
V: TRBV6-1; size: .; D: .; J: TRBJ2-5; CDR3: CASRTPGTQETQYF; DNA: TGTGCCAGCAGGACCCCAGGGACCCAAGAGACCCAGTACTTC
V: TRBV7-3; size: few; D: TRBD1; J: TRBJ2-1; CDR3: CASSLMGQGTNEQFF; DNA: TGTGCCAGCAGCTTAATGGGACAGGGCACGAATGAGCAGTTCTTC
V: TRBV7-2; size: .; D: TRBD2; J: TRBJ2-3; CDR3: CASSLVSSGSVAQYF; DNA: TGTGCCAGCAGCTTAGTTTCTAGCGGGAGTGTGGCGCAGTATTTT
V: TRBV25-1; size: .; D: TRBD1; J: TRBJ1-2; CDR3: CASRNTGTGDGYTF; DNA: TGTGCCAGCAGAAATACCGGGACAGGAGATGGCTACACCTTC
V: TRBV21-1; size: .; D: .; J: TRBJ1-1; CDR3: CASSKEEGNRPENTEAFF; DNA: TGTGCCAGCAGCAAAGAGGAAGGGAATAGACCCGAGAACACTGAAGCTTTCTTT
V: TRBV7-9; size: once; D: .; J: TRBJ1-1; CDR3: CASSLIPNTEAFF; DNA: TGTGCCAGCAGCCTCATCCCGAACACTGAAGCTTTCTTT
V: TRBV28; size: .; D: .; J: TRBJ1-4; CDR3: CASSLLSASNEKLFF; DNA: TGTGCCAGCAGTTTGCTGTCAGCCTCTAATGAAAAACTGTTTTTT
V: TRBV28; size: .; D: .; J: TRBJ1-1; CDR3: CATLQGYTEAFF; DNA: TGTGCCACCCTACAGGGATACACTGAAGCTTTCTTT
V: TRBV29-1; size: .; D: TRBD2; J: TRBJ2-5; CDR3: CSVEGVAGQETQYF; DNA: TGCAGCGTTGAGGGGGTAGCGGGCCAAGAGACCCAGTACTTC
V: TRBV20-1; size: .; D: TRBD1; J: TRBJ1-4; CDR3: CSSQGEANEKLFF; DNA: TGCAGTTCACAGGGGGAAGCTAATGAAAAACTGTTTTTT
V: TRBV7-2; size: .; D: TRBD1; J: TRBJ2-5; CDR3: CASSTLLDRDRETQYF; DNA: TGTGCCAGCAGCACCTTACTGGACAGGGATAGAGAGACCCAGTACTTC
V: TRBV20-1; size: few; D: TRBD1; J: TRBJ2-7; CDR3: CSARPRDSSYEQYF; DNA: TGCAGTGCTAGGCCCCGGGACAGCTCCTACGAGCAGTACTTC
V: TRBV28; size: .; D: TRBD1; J: TRBJ2-7; CDR3: CAGSYRGPSYEQYF; DNA: TGTGCCGGCAGTTACAGGGGGCCCTCCTACGAGCAGTACTTC
V: TRBV11-2; size: .; D: TRBD1; J: TRBJ2-1; CDR3: CASSPLTPSRQGARGNEQFF; DNA: TGTGCCAGCAGCCCCCTAACCCCGAGCCGACAGGGGGCGCGAGGCAATGAGCAGTTCTTC
V: TRBV12-3/TRBV12-4; size: many; D: .; J: TRBJ1-3; CDR3: CASSLRGGAGNTIYF; DNA: TGTGCCAGCAGTTTGAGAGGAGGTGCTGGAAACACCATATATTTT
V: TRBV29-1; size: .; D: TRBD2; J: TRBJ2-2; CDR3: CSTRGGSNTGELFF; DNA: TGCAGCACCCGGGGGGGTTCGAACACCGGGGAGCTGTTTTTT
V: TRBV7-2; size: few; D: .; J: TRBJ1-3; CDR3: CASSLMAPGNTIYF; DNA: TGTGCCAGCAGCTTGATGGCACCTGGAAACACCATATATTTT